These 10 T cell receptor beta chains were sequenced from one sample in a study of persistence of HIV-infected CD4 T cells. No cognate antigen is known for these TCRs. Sequencing used immunoSEQ version 4 in survey mode. Libraries were prepared by immunoSEQ multiplex PCR; TCRdb keeps only in-frame clonotypes and omits some of them. Of roughly 17,000 clones detected, roughly 61% appear once; the ten largest clones hold approximately 8.4%. Cells were stimulated with CMV-infected fibroblast lysates at approximately 10 ug/mL. CD4+ T cells upregulating both CD40 ligand and CD69 were sorted as responding cells. The material was CD4+ T cells sorted from PBMCs after approximately 19-hour stimulation, obtained from a patient who received antiretroviral therapy. The receptor source for this set is an adult woman with HIV who was CMV-seropositive.

This chain uses TRBV29-1 with TRBJ2-1, with D unresolved. The V end lost 3 bases, the J end lost 0 bases, and 12 bases lay between the germline ends. Per the germline V gene, CDR1 is SQVTM and CDR2 is ANQGSEA. The CDR3 consists of 15 residues. CDR3 residues: CSVERVDSSYNEQFF. CDR3 DNA: TGCAGCGTTGAGCGTGTGGATAGCTCCTACAATGAGCAGTTCTTC.

Judged by abundance, this clone is medium-sized. The chain links TRBV5-4 to TRBJ2-6; no firm D call. Germline V gene data show CDR1 as SGHNT and CDR2 as YYREEE (reference sequence). The CDR3 extends over 15 amino acids. Between the trimmed V and J ends, which lost 0 bases and 3 bases, there was a span of 7 bases. The CDR3 loop is CASSLEAFGANVLTF. CDR3 sequence (DNA): TGTGCCAGCAGCTTGGAGGCCTTTGGGGCCAACGTCCTGACTTTC.

This clone was seen a few times. The V call is TRBV10-3, the J call TRBJ2-7; 8 positions agree with TRBD2. Germline V gene sequence: CDR1 ENHRY, CDR2 SYGVKD. Trimming removed 0 bases from V and 3 bases from J; junction bases left unmatched: 7. This CDR3 contains 16 residues. CDR3 sequence: CAISESRAGGNYEQYF. The DNA of the CDR3 is TGTGCCATCAGTGAGTCGAGGGCGGGGGGTAACTACGAGCAGTACTTC.

The chain recombines TRBV14 with TRBJ1-2, with D unclear. V lost 0 bases and J lost 4, with 6 bases in between. Germline CDR1 is SGHDN and CDR2 is FVKESK. CDR3 length: 13 amino acids. In DNA, the CDR3 is TGTGCCAGCAGCCAAGATCTTGCCTATGGCTACACCTTC. Its protein is CASSQDLAYGYTF.

The V call is TRBV10-1, the J call TRBJ1-1; 7 bases fit TRBD1. Trimming at V came to 3 bases and at J to 2 bases, leaving 9 bases not matched to a gene. The V gene's germline CDR1 is WNHNN and CDR2 SYGVQD (reference sequence). This CDR3 is 16 amino acids long. As DNA, the CDR3 is TGCGCCAGCAGTGAATCGGGACAGCTTGGAAACACTGAAGCTTTCTTT. It encodes CASSESGQLGNTEAFF.

This sequence joins TRBV5-1 and TRBJ1-1; 11 bases align to TRBD1. V trimming: 4 bases; J trimming: 1 base; junction bases outside the gene matches: 18. The CDR3 length is 20 residues. Germline loops: CDR1 SGHRS, CDR2 YFSETQ. CDR3 sequence (DNA): TGCGCCAGCAGCACCTCACCCGGGACAGGGGGTTTTTTGAAGAACACTGAAGCTTTCTTT. This encodes CASSTSPGTGGFLKNTEAFF.

V is TRBV12-3 or TRBV12-4 and J is TRBJ1-1, with D unclear. The CDR3 is 13 residues long. Between the trimmed V and J ends, which lost 2 bases and 1 base, there was a span of 5 bases. The CDR3 DNA is TGTGCCAGCAGTTTACGGGAGAACACTGAAGCTTTCTTT. The encoded protein is CASSLRENTEAFF.

This sequence joins TRBV5-6 and TRBJ1-1, with D unclear. Germline V gene lookup returns CDR1 SGHDT and CDR2 YYEEEE. The CDR3 totals 13 residues. V was trimmed by 3 bases and J by 5 bases, leaving 11 bases between them. The CDR3 region is CASSSPGATEAFF. The CDR3 DNA reads as TGTGCCAGCAGCTCCCCGGGTGCGACTGAAGCTTTCTTT.

The chain is built from TRBV4-1 and TRBJ2-4; D is ambiguous. Germline CDR1 and CDR2: MGHRA and YSYEKL. Trimming cost V 0 bases and J 1 base, with 13 bases left between them. The CDR3 extends over 17 amino acids. CDR3 protein: CASSQDWAGPAKNIQYF. The CDR3 bases are TGCGCCAGCAGCCAAGATTGGGCAGGACCTGCCAAAAACATTCAGTACTTC.

The CDR3 reads CASSRRGEQYV. The CDR3 bases are TGTGCCAGCAGCCGCAGGGGCGAGCAGTACGTC. V gene TRBV21-1 combines with J gene TRBJ2-7; TRBD1 is the table's D call, not checked against the DNA. TRBV21-1 is a pseudogene locus. The CDR3 runs 11 residues.